A selection of T cell receptor beta chains follows, all from one sample in a study of cytomegalovirus exposure and HLA in healthy donors. Some clones are missing from TCRdb's copy, which holds only in-frame ones; the method was immunoSEQ multiplex PCR. The top ten clones hold approximately 1.4% of a sample with about 130,000 clones, 78% of them seen once. Sequencing input: PBMCs. The receptors were gathered from a female donor in good health and CMV-seronegative. Each CDR3 is given without its conserved first and last residue. The order of the fields is D gene, J gene, V gene, CDR3 protein. A D gene is named only where the DNA matches it firmly.

>TRBD1|TRBJ1-1|TRBV7-6
ASSAGDSKNTEAF
>-|TRBJ1-2|TRBV7-9
ASSSLLRAYGYT
>-|TRBJ2-1|TRBV7-9
ASSLAGGPYNEQF
>-|TRBJ2-7|TRBV5-1
ASSSDPVQGYEQY
>-|TRBJ1-3|TRBV5-1
ASSDGTSGNTIY
>TRBD1|TRBJ2-5|TRBV27
ARPGQGQETQY
>-|TRBJ2-2|TRBV29-1
SVAVPNTGELF
>-|TRBJ1-1|TRBV9
ASSVEGGEGTEAF
>TRBD2|TRBJ2-3|TRBV4-1
ASSQGPQSGRSTDTQY
>-|TRBJ1-5|TRBV5-5
ASSLAWQGRNGPQH
>TRBD1|TRBJ2-7|TRBV5-8
ASSWGTGVGAYEQY
>-|TRBJ1-4|TRBV7-9
ASSVAGKMELF
>-|TRBJ2-2|TRBV28
ASSRTGSTGELF
>-|TRBJ2-1|TRBV6-4
ASSDRGNNEQF
>-|TRBJ1-1|TRBV29-1
SVGRSRDMNTEAF
>TRBD1|TRBJ2-7|TRBV19
ASSMDRGRYEQY
>-|TRBJ2-7|TRBV9
ASSAGQTFYEQY
>TRBD1|TRBJ2-1|TRBV15
ATSPRVRGTNEQF
>TRBD1|TRBJ1-2|TRBV30
AWSLTGVGGYT
>TRBD2|TRBJ2-1|TRBV5-3
ARRPETSGRGIGYNEQF
>TRBD2|TRBJ2-7|TRBV5-4
ASSFPGEGEQY
>TRBD1|TRBJ2-2|TRBV5-4
ASTNPGTGDYTGELF
>TRBD1|TRBJ1-2|TRBV28
ASSSGQGYYGYT
>-|TRBJ1-5|TRBV6-6
ASTSNREGDNQPQH
>TRBD2|TRBJ2-5|TRBV5-6
ASSSTLTSGRGIETQY
>-|TRBJ2-5|TRBV30
ACDSFQAKTQY